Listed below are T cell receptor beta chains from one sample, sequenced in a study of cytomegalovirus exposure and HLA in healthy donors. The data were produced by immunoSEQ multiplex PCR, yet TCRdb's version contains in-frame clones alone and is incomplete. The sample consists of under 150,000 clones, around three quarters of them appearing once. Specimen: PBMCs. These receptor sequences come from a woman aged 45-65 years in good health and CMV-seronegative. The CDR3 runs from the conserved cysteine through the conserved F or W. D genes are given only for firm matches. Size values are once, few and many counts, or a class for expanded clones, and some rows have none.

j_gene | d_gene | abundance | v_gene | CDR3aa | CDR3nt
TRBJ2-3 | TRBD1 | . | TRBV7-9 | CAGTGTGSINTQYF | TGTGCCGGAACCGGGACAGGGTCGATTAATACGCAGTATTTT
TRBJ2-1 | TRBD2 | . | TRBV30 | CAWSPPGTGGRSYEQFF | TGTGCCTGGAGTCCGCCGGGGACGGGAGGGCGTTCCTATGAGCAGTTCTTC
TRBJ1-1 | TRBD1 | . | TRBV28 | CASTPTDRGGTEAFF | TGTGCCAGCACTCCCACGGACAGGGGTGGAACTGAAGCTTTCTTT
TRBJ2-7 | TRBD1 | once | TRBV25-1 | CASSGRDRASYEQYF | TGTGCCAGCAGTGGGCGGGACAGGGCCTCCTACGAGCAGTACTTC
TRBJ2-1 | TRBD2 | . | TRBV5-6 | CASSGGTSASYNEQFF | TGTGCCAGCAGCGGGGGGACTAGCGCCTCCTACAATGAGCAGTTCTTC
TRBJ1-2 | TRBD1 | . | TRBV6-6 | CASINPTGARCGYTF | TGTGCCAGCATCAATCCGACAGGGGCCAGGTGTGGCTACACCTTC
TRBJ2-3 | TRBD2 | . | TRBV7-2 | CASSPSRAGGRDTQYF | TGTGCCAGCAGCCCCTCACGGGCGGGAGGCAGGGATACGCAGTATTTT
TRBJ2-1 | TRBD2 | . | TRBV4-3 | CASSPGTSGSSYNEQFF | TGCGCCAGCAGCCCCGGGACTAGCGGGAGCTCCTACAATGAGCAGTTCTTC
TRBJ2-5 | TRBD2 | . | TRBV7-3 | CASSPGTSGIQETQYF | TGTGCCAGCAGCCCCGGGACTAGCGGGATACAAGAGACCCAGTACTTC
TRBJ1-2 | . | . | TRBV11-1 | CASSLTGYGYTF | TGTGCCAGCAGCCTCACGGGCTATGGCTACACCTTC
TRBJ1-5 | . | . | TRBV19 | CASSQGNSNQPQHF | TGTGCCAGTAGTCAGGGGAATAGCAATCAGCCCCAGCATTTT
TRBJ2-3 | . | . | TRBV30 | CAWSVGNPADTDTQYF | TGTGCCTGGAGTGTAGGAAACCCAGCGGACACAGATACGCAGTATTTT
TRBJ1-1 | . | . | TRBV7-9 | CASTPWAGDTEAFF | TGTGCCAGCACCCCCTGGGCCGGGGACACTGAAGCTTTCTTT
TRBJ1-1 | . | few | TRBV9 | CASSVAPTGGSISITEAFF | TGTGCCAGCAGCGTAGCTCCGACGGGGGGTTCGATCTCCATCACTGAAGCTTTCTTT
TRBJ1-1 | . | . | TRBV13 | CASSLGAGSLDTEAFF | TGTGCCAGCAGCTTAGGGGCAGGGTCGTTGGACACTGAAGCTTTCTTT
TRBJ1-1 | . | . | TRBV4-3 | CASSQDRNTEAFF | TGCGCCAGCAGCCAAGACAGGAACACTGAAGCTTTCTTT